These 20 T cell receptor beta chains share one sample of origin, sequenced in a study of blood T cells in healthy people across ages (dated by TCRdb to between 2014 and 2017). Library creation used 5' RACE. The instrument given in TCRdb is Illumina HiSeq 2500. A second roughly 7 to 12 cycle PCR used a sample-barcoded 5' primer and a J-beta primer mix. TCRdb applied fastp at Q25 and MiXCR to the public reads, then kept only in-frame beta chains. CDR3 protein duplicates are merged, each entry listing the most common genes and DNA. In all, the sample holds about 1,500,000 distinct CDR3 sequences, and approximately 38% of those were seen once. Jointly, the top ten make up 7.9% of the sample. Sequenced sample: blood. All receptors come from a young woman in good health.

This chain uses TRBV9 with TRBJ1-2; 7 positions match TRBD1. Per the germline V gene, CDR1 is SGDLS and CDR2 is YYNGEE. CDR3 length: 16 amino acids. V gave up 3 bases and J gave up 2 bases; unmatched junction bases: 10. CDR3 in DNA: TGTGCCAGCAGCGCTTCCCGGGACAGTCCAAACTATGGCTACACCTTC. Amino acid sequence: CASSASRDSPNYGYTF.

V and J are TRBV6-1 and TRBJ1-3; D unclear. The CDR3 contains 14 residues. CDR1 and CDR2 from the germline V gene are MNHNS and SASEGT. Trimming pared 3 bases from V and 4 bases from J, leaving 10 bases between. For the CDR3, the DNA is TGTGCCAGCAGTGATCGGGCATGGGGAAACACCATATATTTT. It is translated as CASSDRAWGNTIYF.

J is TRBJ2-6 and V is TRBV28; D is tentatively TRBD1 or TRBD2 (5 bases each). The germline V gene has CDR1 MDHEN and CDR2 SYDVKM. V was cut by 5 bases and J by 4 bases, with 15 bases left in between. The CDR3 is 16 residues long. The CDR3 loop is CASSEGPSGGANVLTF. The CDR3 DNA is TGTGCCAGCAGTGAGGGGCCCTCGGGGGGGGCCAACGTCCTGACTTTC.

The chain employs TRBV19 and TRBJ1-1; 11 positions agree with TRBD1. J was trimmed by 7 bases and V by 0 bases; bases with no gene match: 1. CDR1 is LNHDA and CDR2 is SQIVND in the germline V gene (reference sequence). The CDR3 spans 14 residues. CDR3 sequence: CASSIDGTGGEAFF. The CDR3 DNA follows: TGTGCCAGTAGTATAGACGGGACAGGGGGTGAAGCTTTCTTT.

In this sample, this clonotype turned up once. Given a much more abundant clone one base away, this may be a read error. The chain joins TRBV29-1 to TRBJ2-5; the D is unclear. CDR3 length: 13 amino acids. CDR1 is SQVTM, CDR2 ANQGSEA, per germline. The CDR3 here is CSVERGTQGTQYF. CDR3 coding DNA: TGCAGCGTTGAACGCGGTACTCAAGGGACCCAGTACTTC.

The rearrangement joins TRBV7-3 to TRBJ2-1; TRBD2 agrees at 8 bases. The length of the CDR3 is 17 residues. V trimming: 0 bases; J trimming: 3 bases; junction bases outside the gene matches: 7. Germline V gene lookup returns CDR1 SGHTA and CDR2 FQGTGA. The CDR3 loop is CASSLTPGGEVYNEQFF. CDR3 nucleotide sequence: TGTGCCAGCAGCTTAACTCCGGGGGGGGAGGTCTACAATGAGCAGTTCTTC.

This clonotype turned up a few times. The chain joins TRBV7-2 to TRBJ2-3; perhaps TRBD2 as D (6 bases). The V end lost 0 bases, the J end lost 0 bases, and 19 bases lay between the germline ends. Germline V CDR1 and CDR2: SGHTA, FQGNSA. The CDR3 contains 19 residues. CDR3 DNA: TGTGCCAGCAGCTTAGCCCGGGGGTGGCAACGGGAAAGCACAGATACGCAGTATTTT. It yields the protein CASSLARGWQRESTDTQYF.

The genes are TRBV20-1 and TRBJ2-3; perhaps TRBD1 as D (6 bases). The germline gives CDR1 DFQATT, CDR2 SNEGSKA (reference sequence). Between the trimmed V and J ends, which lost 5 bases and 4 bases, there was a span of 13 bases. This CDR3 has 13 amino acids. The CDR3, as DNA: TGCAGTGCTGGCCCCGAGGGGGCAGATACGCAGTATTTT. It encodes CSAGPEGADTQYF.

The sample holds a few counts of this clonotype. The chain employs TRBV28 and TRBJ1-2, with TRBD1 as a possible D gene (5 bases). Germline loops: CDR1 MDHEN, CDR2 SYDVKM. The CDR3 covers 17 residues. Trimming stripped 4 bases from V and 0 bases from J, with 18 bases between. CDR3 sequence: CASSSRGWAATNYGYTF. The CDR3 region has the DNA TGTGCCAGCAGTTCAAGGGGCTGGGCAGCAACTAACTATGGCTACACCTTC.

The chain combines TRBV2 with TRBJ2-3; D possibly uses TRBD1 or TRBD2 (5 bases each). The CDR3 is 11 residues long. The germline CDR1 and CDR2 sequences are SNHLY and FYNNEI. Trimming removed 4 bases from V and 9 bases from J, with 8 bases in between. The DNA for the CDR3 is TGTGCCAGCAGTGGGTGGGACACGCAGTATTTT. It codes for CASSGWDTQYF.

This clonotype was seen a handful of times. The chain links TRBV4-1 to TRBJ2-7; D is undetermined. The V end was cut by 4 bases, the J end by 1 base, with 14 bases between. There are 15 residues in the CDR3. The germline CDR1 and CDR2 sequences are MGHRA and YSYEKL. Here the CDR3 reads CASSPRSETSYEQYF. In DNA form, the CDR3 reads TGCGCCAGCAGCCCCCGGTCTGAAACATCCTACGAGCAGTACTTC.

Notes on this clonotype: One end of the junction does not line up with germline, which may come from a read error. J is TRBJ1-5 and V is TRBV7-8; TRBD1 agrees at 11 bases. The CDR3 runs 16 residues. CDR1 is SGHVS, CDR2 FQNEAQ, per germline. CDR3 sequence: CASSRWDRGSSQPQHF. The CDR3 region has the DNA TGTGCCAGCAGTCGCTGGGACAGGGGGAGCAGTCAGCCCCAGCATTTT.

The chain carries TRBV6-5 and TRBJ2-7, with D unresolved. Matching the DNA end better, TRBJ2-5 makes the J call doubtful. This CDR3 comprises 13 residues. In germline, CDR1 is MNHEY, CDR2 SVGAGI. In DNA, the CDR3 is TGTGCCAGCAGTGCGCCTCGAACGGAGACCCAGTACTTC. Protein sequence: CASSAPRTETQYF.

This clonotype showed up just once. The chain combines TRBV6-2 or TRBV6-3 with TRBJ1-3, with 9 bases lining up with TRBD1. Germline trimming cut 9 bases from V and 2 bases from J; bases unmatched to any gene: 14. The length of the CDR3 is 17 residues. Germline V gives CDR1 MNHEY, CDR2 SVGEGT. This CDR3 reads CASRNLRTGEPGNTIYF. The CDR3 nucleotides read TGTGCCAGTAGAAACCTTCGGACAGGGGAGCCTGGAAACACCATATATTTT.

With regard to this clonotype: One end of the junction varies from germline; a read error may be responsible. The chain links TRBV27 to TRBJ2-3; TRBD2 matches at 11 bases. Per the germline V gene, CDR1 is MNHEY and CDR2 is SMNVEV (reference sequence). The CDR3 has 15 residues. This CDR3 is CASSSTSGSIDTQYF. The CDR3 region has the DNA TGTGCCAGCAGTTCAACTAGCGGGAGCATAGATACGCAGTATTTT.

The CDR3 region has the DNA TGTGCCAGCAGCCCCCCAGGTGTGGGGCAAGAGACCCAGTACTTC. This translates into CASSPPGVGQETQYF. The chain carries TRBV11-2 and TRBJ2-5; D is unresolved. Germline CDR1 SGHAT, CDR2 FQNNGV. The germline V and J ends were trimmed by 5 bases and 2 bases, with 15 bases remaining between them. The CDR3 spans 15 residues.

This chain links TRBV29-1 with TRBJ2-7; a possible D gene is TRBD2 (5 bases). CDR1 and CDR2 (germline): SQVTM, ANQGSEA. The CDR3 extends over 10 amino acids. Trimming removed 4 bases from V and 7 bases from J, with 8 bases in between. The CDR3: CSVGGREQYF. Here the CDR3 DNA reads TGCAGCGTTGGAGGGCGTGAGCAGTACTTC.

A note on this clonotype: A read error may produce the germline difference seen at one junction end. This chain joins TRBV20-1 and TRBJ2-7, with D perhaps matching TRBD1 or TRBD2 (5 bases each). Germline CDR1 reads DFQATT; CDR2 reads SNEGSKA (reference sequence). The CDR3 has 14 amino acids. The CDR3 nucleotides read TGCAGTACTAGGGGATCGGCTTTCTCCTACGAGCAGTACTTC. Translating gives CSTRGSAFSYEQYF.

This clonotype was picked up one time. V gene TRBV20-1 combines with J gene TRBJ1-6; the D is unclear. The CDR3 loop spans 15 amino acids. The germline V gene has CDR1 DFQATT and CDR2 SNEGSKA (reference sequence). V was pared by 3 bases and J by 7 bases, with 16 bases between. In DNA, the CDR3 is TGCAGTGCTAGTCCCGGGGTCCCCGAGAATTCACCCCTCCACTTT. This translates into CSASPGVPENSPLHF.

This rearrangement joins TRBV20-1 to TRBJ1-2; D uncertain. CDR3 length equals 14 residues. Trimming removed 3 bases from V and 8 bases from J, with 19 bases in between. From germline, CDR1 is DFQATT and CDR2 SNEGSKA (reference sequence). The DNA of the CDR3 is TGCAGTGCTAGGGGCGGAGGGAGCTTAGGAGGCTACACCTTC. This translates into CSARGGGSLGGYTF.